This passage covers 9 T cell receptor beta chains from one sample sequenced in a study of blood T cell repertoires in COVID-19. The assay was immunoSEQ multiplex PCR, and TCRdb's table has in-frame clones only and misses some. The sample contains around 100,000 clones, approximately 86% of which appear only once. Sequenced material: peripheral blood. These receptors came from a man aged 35-49 years with acute or convalescent COVID-19.

This chain links TRBV19 with TRBJ2-7, with TRBD2 identical over 7 bases. CDR3 length: 12 amino acids. Germline loops: CDR1 LNHDA, CDR2 SQIVND (reference sequence). The J segment lost 3 bases and the V segment lost 6 bases, leaving 2 bases of the junction unmatched. CDR3 sequence reads: CASSPGGYEQYF. CDR3 nucleotides: TGTGCCAGTAGCCCGGGAGGCTACGAGCAGTACTTC.

V gene TRBV29-1 combines with J gene TRBJ2-3; no clear D gene. This CDR3 is 12 amino acids long. CDR1 is SQVTM, CDR2 ANQGSEA, per germline. Trimming took off 3 bases at V and 0 bases at J, with 4 bases between the two ends. The CDR3 nucleotides read TGCAGCGTTGATCATAGCACAGATACGCAGTATTTT. This encodes CSVDHSTDTQYF.

The chain has TRBV5-1 and TRBJ1-2; D unresolved. Trimming took off 3 bases at V and 4 bases at J, with 7 bases between the two ends. This CDR3 region has 12 residues. The V gene's germline CDR1 is SGHRS and CDR2 YFSETQ. CDR3 nucleotides: TGCGCCAGCAGCTATGAGTTCTATGGCTACACCTTC. It yields the protein CASSYEFYGYTF.

This rearrangement joins TRBV5-5 to TRBJ1-1, with a weak D call TRBD1 (5 bases). V was trimmed by 0 bases and J by 5 bases, leaving 11 bases between them. The CDR3 is 14 residues long. Germline CDR1 reads SGHKS; CDR2 reads YYEKEE (reference sequence). The DNA for the CDR3 is TGTGCCAGCAGCTTGGACCCAACAGGTACTGAAGCTTTCTTT. This translates into CASSLDPTGTEAFF.

This chain links TRBV4-1 with TRBJ2-7; D remains unclear. Trimming removed 1 base from V and 3 bases from J, with 10 bases in between. CDR3 length: 14 amino acids. CDR1 MGHRA and CDR2 YSYEKL come from the germline V gene. The CDR3 coding sequence is TGCGCCAGCAGCCAAGGAATGGGCCTCTACGAGCAGTACTTC. Its protein product is CASSQGMGLYEQYF.

The V call is TRBV25-1, the J call TRBJ2-7, with D possibly matching TRBD1 (6 bases). The CDR3 is 13 amino acids. Germline lookup yields CDR1 MGHDK and CDR2 SYGVNS. Trimming removed 2 bases at V and 4 bases at J, with 9 bases between. Here the CDR3 reads CASSEGRGYEQYF. The CDR3, as DNA: TGTGCCAGCAGTGAAGGCAGGGGTTACGAGCAGTACTTC.

The V and J genes are TRBV7-8 and TRBJ2-7, with unresolved D. The CDR3 consists of 18 residues. Germline CDR1 and CDR2: SGHVS and FQNEAQ. V shed 1 base and J shed 0 bases, with 19 bases lying between them. The CDR3, as DNA: TGTGCCAGCAGCTTAGGCGGTTTGGCTCCCCTGGGCTCCTACGAGCAGTACTTC. It translates to CASSLGGLAPLGSYEQYF.

The V and J genes are TRBV5-1 and TRBJ1-1, with no clear D. This CDR3 has 13 amino acids. Germline CDR1 and CDR2: SGHRS and YFSETQ. Between the trimmed V and J ends, which lost 4 bases and 8 bases, there was a span of 15 bases. The CDR3 is CASSPDWASEAFF. The CDR3 DNA reads as TGCGCCAGCAGCCCTGATTGGGCGTCGGAAGCTTTCTTT.

This clone was detected a few times. Here the CDR3 reads CASSEAGGAWAPLHF. In nucleotides, the CDR3 is TGTGCCAGCAGTGAAGCGGGCGGGGCCTGGGCACCCCTCCACTTT. The J gene is TRBJ1-6, the V gene TRBV6-1; D is perhaps TRBD1 (5 bases). CDR1 and CDR2 (germline): MNHNS, SASEGT. There are 15 residues in the CDR3. V lost 0 bases and J lost 11, with 14 bases in between.